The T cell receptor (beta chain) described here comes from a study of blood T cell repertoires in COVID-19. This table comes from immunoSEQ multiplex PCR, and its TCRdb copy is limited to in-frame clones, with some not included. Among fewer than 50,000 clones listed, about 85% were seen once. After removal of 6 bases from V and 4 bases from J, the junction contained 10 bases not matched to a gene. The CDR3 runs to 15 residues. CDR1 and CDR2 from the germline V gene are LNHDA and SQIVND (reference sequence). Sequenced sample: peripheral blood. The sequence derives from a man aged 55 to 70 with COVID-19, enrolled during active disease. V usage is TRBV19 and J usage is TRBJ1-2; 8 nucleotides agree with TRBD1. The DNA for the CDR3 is TGTGCCAGTAGCATCCCCCGGACAGGGATCTATGGCTACACCTTC. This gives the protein CASSIPRTGIYGYTF.